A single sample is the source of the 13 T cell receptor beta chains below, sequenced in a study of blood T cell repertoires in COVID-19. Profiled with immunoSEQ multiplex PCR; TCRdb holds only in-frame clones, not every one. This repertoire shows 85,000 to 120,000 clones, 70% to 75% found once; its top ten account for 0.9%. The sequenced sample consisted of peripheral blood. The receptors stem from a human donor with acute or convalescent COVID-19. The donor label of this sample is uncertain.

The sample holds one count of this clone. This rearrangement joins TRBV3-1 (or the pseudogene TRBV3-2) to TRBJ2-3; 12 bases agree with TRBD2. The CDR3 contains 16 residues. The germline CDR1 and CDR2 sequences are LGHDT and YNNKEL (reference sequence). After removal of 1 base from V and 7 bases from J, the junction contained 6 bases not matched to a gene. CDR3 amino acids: CASSQGTSGATNTQYF. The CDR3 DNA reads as TGTGCCAGCAGCCAAGGGACTAGCGGGGCAACTAATACGCAGTATTTT.

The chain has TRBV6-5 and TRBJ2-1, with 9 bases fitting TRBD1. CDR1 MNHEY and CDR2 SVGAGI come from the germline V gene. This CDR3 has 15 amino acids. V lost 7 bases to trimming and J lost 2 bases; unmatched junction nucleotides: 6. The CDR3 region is CASIIRQGAYNEQFF. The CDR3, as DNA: TGTGCCAGCATCATACGACAGGGGGCCTACAATGAGCAGTTCTTC.

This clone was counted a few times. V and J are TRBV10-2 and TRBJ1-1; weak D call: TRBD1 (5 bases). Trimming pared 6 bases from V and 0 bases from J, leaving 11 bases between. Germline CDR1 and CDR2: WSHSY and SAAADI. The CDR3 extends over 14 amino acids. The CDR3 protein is CASRSGLMNTEAFF. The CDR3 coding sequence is TGCGCCAGCAGGTCAGGGCTGATGAACACTGAAGCTTTCTTT.

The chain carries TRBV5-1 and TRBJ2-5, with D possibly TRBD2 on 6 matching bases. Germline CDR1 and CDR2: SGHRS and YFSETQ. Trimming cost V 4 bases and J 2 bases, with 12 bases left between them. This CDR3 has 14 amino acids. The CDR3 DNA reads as TGCGCCAGCAGCCCTACAGCGGGTCAAGAGACCCAGTACTTC. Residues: CASSPTAGQETQYF.

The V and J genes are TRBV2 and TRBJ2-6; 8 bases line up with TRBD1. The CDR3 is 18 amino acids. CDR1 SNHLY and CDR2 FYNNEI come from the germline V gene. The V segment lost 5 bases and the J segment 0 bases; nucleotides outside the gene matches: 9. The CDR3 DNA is TGTGCCAGCAGTCCCCGACAGGGGCTCAGCTCTGGGGCCAACGTCCTGACTTTC. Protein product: CASSPRQGLSSGANVLTF.

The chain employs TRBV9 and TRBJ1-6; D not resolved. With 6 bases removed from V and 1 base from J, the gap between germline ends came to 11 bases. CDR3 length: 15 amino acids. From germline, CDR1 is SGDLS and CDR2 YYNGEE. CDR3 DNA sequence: TGTGCCAGCACCCGGGATCCTTCCTATAATTCACCCCTCCACTTT. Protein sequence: CASTRDPSYNSPLHF.

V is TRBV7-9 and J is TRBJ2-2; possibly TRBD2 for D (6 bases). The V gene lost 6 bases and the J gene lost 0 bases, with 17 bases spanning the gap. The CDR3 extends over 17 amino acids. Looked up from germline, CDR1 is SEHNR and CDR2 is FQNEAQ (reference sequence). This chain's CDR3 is CASRGECGKTNTGELFF. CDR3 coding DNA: TGTGCCAGCAGAGGGGAGTGCGGGAAAACGAACACCGGGGAGCTGTTTTTT.

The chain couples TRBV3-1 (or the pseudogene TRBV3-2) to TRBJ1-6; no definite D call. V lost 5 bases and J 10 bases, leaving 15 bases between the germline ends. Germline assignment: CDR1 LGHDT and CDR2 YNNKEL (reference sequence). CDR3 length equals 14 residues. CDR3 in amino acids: CASSSRGSRSPLHF. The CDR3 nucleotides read TGTGCCAGCAGCTCCCGCGGGTCACGCTCACCCCTCCACTTT.

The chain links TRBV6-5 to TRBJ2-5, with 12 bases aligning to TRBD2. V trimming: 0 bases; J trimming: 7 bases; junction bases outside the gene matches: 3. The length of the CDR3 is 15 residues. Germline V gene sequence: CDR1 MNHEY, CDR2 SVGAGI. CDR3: CASSYSLAGGLTQYF. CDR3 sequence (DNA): TGTGCCAGCAGTTACTCTCTAGCGGGGGGGCTGACCCAGTACTTC.

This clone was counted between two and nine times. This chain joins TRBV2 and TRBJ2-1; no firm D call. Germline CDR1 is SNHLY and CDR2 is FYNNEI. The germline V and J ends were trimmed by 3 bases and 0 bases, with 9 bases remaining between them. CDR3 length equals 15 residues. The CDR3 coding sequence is TGTGCCAGCAGTGATAGCTGGGTCTCCTACAATGAGCAGTTCTTC. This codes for CASSDSWVSYNEQFF.

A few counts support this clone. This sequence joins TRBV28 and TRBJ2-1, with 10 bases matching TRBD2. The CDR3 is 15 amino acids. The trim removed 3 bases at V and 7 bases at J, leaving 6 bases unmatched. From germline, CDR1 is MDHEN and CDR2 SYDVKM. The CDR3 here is CASSFSSGGQNEQFF. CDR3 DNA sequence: TGTGCCAGCAGTTTTTCTAGCGGGGGCCAAAATGAGCAGTTCTTC.

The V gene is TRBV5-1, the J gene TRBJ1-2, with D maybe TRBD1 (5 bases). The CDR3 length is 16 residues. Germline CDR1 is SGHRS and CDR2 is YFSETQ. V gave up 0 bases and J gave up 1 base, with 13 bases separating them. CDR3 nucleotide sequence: TGCGCCAGCAGCTTGGTAGTGACAGACTTTAACTATGGCTACACCTTC. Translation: CASSLVVTDFNYGYTF.

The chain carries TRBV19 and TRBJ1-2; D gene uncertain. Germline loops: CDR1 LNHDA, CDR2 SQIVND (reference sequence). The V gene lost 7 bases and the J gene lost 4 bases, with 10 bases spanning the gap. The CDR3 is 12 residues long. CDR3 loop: CASTPGPYGYTF. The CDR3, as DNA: TGTGCCAGTACTCCTGGCCCCTATGGCTACACCTTC. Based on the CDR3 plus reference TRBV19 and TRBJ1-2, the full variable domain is DGGITQSPKYLFRKEGQNVTLSCEQNLNHDAMYWYRQDPGQGLRLIYYSQIVNDFQKGDIAEGYSVSREKKESFPLTVTSAQKNPTAFYLCASTPGPYGYTFGSGTRLTVV.